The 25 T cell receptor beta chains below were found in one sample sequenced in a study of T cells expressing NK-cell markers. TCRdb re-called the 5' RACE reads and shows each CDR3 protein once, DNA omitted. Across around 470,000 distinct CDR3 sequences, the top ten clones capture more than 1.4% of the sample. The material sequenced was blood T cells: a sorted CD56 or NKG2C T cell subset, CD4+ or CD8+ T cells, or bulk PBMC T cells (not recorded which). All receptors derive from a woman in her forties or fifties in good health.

This CDR3 reads CASSLALSQNNEQFF. The V gene is TRBV5-1, the J gene TRBJ2-1. This CDR3 has 15 amino acids. Germline-derived CDR1 and CDR2 are SGHRS and YFSETQ. The complete variable domain, with remaining parts taken from reference TRBV5-1 and TRBJ2-1, reads KAGVTQTPRYLIKTRGQQVTLSCSPISGHRSVSWYQQTPGQGLQFLFEYFSETQRNKGNFPGRFSGRQFSNSRSEMNVSTLELGDSALYLCASSLALSQNNEQFFGPGTRLTVL.

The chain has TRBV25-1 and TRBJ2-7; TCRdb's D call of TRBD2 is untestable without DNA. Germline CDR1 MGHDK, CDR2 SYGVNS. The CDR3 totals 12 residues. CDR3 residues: CASTAGTSKQYF.

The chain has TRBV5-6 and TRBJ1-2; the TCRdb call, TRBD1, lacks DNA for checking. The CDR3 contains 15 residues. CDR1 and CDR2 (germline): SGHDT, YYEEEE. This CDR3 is CASSRPGQGDYGYTF.

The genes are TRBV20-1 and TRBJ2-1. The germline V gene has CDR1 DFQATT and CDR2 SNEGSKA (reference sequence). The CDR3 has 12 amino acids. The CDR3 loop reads CTAESSYNEQFF.

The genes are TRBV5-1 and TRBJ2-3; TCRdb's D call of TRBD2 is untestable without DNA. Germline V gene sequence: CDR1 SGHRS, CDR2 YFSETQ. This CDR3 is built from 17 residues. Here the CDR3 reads CASSLVAVGEGADTQYF. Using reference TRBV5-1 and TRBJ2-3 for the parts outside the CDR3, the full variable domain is KAGVTQTPRYLIKTRGQQVTLSCSPISGHRSVSWYQQTPGQGLQFLFEYFSETQRNKGNFPGRFSGRQFSNSRSEMNVSTLELGDSALYLCASSLVAVGEGADTQYFGPGTRLTVL.

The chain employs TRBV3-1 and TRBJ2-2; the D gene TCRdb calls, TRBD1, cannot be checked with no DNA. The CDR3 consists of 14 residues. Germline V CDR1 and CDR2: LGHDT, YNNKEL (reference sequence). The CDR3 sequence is CASSQKAGTGELFF.

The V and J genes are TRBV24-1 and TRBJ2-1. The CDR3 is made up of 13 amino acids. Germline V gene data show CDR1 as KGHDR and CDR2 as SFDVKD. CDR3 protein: CATSDPDYNEQFF.

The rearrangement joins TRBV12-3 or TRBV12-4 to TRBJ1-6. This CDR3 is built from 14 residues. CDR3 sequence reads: CASSQQSVNSPLHF.

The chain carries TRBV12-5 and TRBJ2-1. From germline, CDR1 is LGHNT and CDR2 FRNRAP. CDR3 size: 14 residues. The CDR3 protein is CASGLVRQYNEQFF.

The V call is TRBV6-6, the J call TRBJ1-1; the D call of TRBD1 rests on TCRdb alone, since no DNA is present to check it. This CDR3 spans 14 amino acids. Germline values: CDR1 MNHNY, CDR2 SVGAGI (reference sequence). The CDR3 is CASSPRGDLTEAFF.

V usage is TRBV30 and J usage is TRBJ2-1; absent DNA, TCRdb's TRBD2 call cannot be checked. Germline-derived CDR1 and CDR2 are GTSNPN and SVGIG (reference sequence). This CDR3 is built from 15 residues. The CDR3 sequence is CAWTIGTSGNNEQFF.

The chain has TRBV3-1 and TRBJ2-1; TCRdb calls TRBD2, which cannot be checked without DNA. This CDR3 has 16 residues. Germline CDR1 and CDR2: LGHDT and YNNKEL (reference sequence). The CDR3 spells CASSQDSRLAGGEQFF.

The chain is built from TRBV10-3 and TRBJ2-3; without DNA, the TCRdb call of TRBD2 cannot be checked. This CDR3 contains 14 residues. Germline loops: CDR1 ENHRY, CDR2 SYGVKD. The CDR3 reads CAIRPARSTDTQYF.

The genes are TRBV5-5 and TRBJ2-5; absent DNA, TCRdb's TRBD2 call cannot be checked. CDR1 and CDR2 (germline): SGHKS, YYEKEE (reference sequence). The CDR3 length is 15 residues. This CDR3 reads CASSYRLAGVETQYF.

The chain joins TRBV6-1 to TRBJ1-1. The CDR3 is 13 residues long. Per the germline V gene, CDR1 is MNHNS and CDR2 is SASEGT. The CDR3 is CASSEYRKTEAFF.

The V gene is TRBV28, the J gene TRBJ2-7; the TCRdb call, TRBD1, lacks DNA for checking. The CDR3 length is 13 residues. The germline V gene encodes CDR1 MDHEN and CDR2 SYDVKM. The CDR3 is CASRGTGYYEQYF.

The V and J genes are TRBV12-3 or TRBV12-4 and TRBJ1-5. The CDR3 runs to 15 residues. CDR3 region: CASSLSYHSNQPQHF.

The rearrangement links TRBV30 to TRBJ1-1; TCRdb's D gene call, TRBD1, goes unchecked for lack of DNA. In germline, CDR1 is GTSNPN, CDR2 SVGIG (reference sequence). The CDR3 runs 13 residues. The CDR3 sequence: CAWAGTFNTEAFF.

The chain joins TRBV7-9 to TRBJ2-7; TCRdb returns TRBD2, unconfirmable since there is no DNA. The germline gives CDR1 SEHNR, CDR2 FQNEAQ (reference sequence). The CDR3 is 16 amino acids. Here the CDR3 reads CASSLLAGGKPYEQYF.

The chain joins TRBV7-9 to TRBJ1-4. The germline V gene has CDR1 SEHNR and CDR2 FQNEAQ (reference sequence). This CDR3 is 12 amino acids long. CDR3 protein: CASSFSNDRVFF.

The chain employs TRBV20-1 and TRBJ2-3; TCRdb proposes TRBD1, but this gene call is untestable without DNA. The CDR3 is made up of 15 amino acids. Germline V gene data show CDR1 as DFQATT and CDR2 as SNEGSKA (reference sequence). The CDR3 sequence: CSARPGQPYTDTQYF.

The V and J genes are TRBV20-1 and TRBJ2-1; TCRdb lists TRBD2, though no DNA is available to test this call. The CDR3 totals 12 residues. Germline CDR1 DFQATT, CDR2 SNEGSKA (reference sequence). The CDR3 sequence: CSARISRGEQFF.

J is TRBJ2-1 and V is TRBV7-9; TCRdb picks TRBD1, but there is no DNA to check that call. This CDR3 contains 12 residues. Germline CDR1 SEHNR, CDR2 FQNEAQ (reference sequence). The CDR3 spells CASSRANKEQFF. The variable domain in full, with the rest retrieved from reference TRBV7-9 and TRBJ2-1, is DTGVSQNPRHKITKRGQNVTFRCDPISEHNRLYWYRQTLGQGPEFLTYFQNEAQLEKSRLLSDRFSAERPKGSFSTLEIQRTEQGDSAMYLCASSRANKEQFFGPGTRLTVL.

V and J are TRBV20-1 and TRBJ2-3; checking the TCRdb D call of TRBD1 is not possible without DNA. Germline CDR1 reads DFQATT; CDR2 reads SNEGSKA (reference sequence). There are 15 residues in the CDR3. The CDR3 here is CSAIHPRKSTDTQYF.

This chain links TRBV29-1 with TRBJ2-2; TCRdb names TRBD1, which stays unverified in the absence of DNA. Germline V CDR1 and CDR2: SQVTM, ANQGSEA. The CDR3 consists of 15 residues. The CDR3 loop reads CSVAGQGTNTGELFF.